The 17 T cell receptor beta chains in this list originate from one sample, sequenced in a study of blood T cell repertoires in COVID-19. The repertoire was sequenced with immunoSEQ multiplex PCR; TCRdb's copy has only in-frame clones and lacks some. The sample holds about 46,000 clones; roughly 86% are singletons and the top ten take about 4%. The specimen sequenced was peripheral blood. The receptors derive from a man of 80 years or more with active COVID-19.

This chain links TRBV28 with TRBJ1-4, with a tentative D call TRBD1 (6 bases). Germline CDR1 and CDR2: MDHEN and SYDVKM. Trimming took 6 bases from V and 2 from J, leaving 7 bases between them. There are 13 residues in the CDR3. CDR3 sequence: CASRGGTNEKLFF. The CDR3 DNA reads as TGTGCCAGCAGAGGGGGTACTAATGAAAAACTGTTTTTT. The variable domain in full, with the rest retrieved from reference TRBV28 and TRBJ1-4, is DVKVTQSSRYLVKRTGEKVFLECVQDMDHENMFWYRQDPGLGLRLIYFSYDVKMKEKGDIPEGYSVSREKKERFSLILESASTNQTSMYLCASRGGTNEKLFFGSGTQLSVL.

V usage is TRBV4-2 and J usage is TRBJ2-7; tentatively, D is TRBD1 (6 bases). This CDR3 comprises 13 residues. V shed 5 bases and J shed 0 bases, with 8 bases lying between them. Germline CDR1 and CDR2: LGHNA and YNFKEQ. CDR3 DNA sequence: TGTGCCAGCAGCAAGGACAGCTCCTACGAGCAGTACTTC. This encodes CASSKDSSYEQYF.

The gene calls are TRBV5-1 and TRBJ2-7, with D uncertain. This CDR3 is 13 amino acids long. Germline-derived CDR1 and CDR2 are SGHRS and YFSETQ. Trimming cost V 0 bases and J 2 bases, with 6 bases left between them. CDR3 sequence (DNA): TGCGCCAGCAGCTTGGAGAGCCCCTACGAGCAGTACTTC. Protein sequence: CASSLESPYEQYF.

The chain links TRBV11-2 to TRBJ1-1, with D possibly matching TRBD1 (6 bases). The V end lost 7 bases, the J end lost 0 bases, and 24 bases lay between the germline ends. CDR1 is SGHAT, CDR2 FQNNGV, per germline. The CDR3 totals 18 residues. The CDR3 nucleotides are TGTGCCAGCACCTTGTTGGGGGGGCCTTCTATGCTGAACACTGAAGCTTTCTTT. Its translation: CASTLLGGPSMLNTEAFF.

CDR3 protein: CASSQGTSGRARAGELFF. In DNA form, the CDR3 reads TGCGCCAGCAGCCAAGGGACTAGCGGGAGGGCCCGCGCCGGGGAGCTGTTTTTT. The V call is TRBV4-3, the J call TRBJ2-2, with 15 bases that match TRBD2. Germline V gene sequence: CDR1 LGHNA, CDR2 YSLEER. This CDR3 has 18 residues. J was trimmed by 6 bases and V by 1 base; bases with no gene match: 6.

For the CDR3, the DNA is TGTGCCAGCAGTATACTCACAGGGAACACTGAAGCTTTCTTT. Protein sequence: CASSILTGNTEAFF. This chain uses TRBV28 with TRBJ1-1, with a possible D match to TRBD1 (5 bases). Trimming pared 5 bases from V and 1 base from J, leaving 11 bases between. The CDR3 is 14 residues long. Per the germline V gene, CDR1 is MDHEN and CDR2 is SYDVKM.

V and J are TRBV18 and TRBJ2-5, with D unresolved. CDR3 length: 13 amino acids. The V gene lost 6 bases and the J gene lost 2 bases, with 10 bases spanning the gap. Germline lookup yields CDR1 KGHSH and CDR2 LQKENI. The CDR3 is CASSGSVQETQYF. CDR3 coding DNA: TGTGCCAGCTCCGGGTCAGTTCAAGAGACCCAGTACTTC.

The chain is built from TRBV11-2 and TRBJ2-5; the D gene is possibly TRBD1 (5 bases). Per germline, CDR1 SGHAT and CDR2 FQNNGV. The CDR3 covers 16 residues. V lost 5 bases, J lost 4 bases, and 20 bases lay in between. Here the CDR3 DNA reads TGTGCCAGCAGCCTCTCGGACGCTCGAAGGGGAGAGACCCAGTACTTC. Its protein is CASSLSDARRGETQYF. Based on the CDR3 plus reference TRBV11-2 and TRBJ2-5, the full variable domain is EAGVAQSPRYKIIEKRQSVAFWCNPISGHATLYWYQQILGQGPKLLIQFQNNGVVDDSQLPKDRFSAERLKGVDSTLKIQPAKLEDSAVYLCASSLSDARRGETQYFGPGTRLLVL.

This chain connects TRBV2 to TRBJ2-3; D perhaps matches TRBD2 (6 bases). The CDR3 consists of 15 residues. Per germline, CDR1 SNHLY and CDR2 FYNNEI. The V end lost 0 bases, the J end lost 0 bases, and 7 bases lay between the germline ends. CDR3 DNA: TGTGCCAGCAGTGAAGCCGGGACTAGCACAGATACGCAGTATTTT. Residues: CASSEAGTSTDTQYF.

V and J are TRBV20-1 and TRBJ2-2; 7 nucleotides match TRBD1. The CDR3 covers 14 residues. Germline V gene sequence: CDR1 DFQATT, CDR2 SNEGSKA (reference sequence). The J segment lost 3 bases and the V segment lost 3 bases, leaving 4 bases of the junction unmatched. The CDR3 is CSASRDSDTGELFF. The CDR3 DNA is TGCAGTGCTAGTAGGGACAGCGACACCGGGGAGCTGTTTTTT.

This clone showed up just a few times. The DNA of the CDR3 is TGTGCCAGCAGTTTACGGACAGGATCTAATCAGCCCCAGCATTTT. Translated, it gives CASSLRTGSNQPQHF. The chain joins TRBV28 to TRBJ1-5; 7 bases line up with TRBD1. V trimming: 2 bases; J trimming: 4 bases; junction bases outside the gene matches: 5. CDR3 size: 15 residues. The germline CDR1 and CDR2 sequences are MDHEN and SYDVKM.

The chain combines TRBV28 with TRBJ1-5; possibly TRBD1 for D (5 bases). V lost 8 bases and J 4 bases, leaving 15 bases between the germline ends. Germline loops: CDR1 MDHEN, CDR2 SYDVKM. The CDR3 totals 14 residues. CDR3 in amino acids: CASFQGYKNQPQHF. Written as DNA, the CDR3 is TGTGCCAGCTTCCAGGGTTATAAAAATCAGCCCCAGCATTTT.

This chain links TRBV24-1 with TRBJ2-3; 12 nucleotides match TRBD2. V dropped 3 bases and J dropped 4; count of bases not matched to a gene: 4. This CDR3 is 16 amino acids long. Germline CDR1 and CDR2: KGHDR and SFDVKD. CDR3 protein: CATSDRLAGAADTQYF. The CDR3 DNA is TGTGCCACCAGTGATAGACTAGCGGGAGCGGCAGATACGCAGTATTTT.

The table lists this clone with a few counts. The rearrangement uses TRBV7-2 and TRBJ2-1, with D uncertain. CDR3 length equals 11 residues. V dropped 7 bases and J dropped 9 bases, with 10 bases sitting between them. Germline CDR1 and CDR2: SGHTA and FQGNSA. The CDR3: CASTMRSEQFF. Here the CDR3 DNA reads TGTGCCAGCACCATGAGGAGTGAGCAGTTCTTC.

This chain's CDR3 is CASSQDGSRGRTDTQYF. The CDR3 coding sequence is TGTGCCAGCAGCCAAGATGGGTCCAGGGGGCGCACAGATACGCAGTATTTT. The chain combines TRBV14 with TRBJ2-3, with TRBD1 matching 8 bases. The length of the CDR3 is 17 residues. Germline-derived CDR1 and CDR2 are SGHDN and FVKESK. The junction had 6 bases not matched to a gene; V was cut back by 0 bases and J by 1 base. Full variable domain (rest looked up from reference TRBV14 and TRBJ2-3): EAGVTQFPSHSVIEKGQTVTLRCDPISGHDNLYWYRRVMGKEIKFLLHFVKESKQDESGMPNNRFLAERTGGTYSTLKVQPAELEDSGVYFCASSQDGSRGRTDTQYFGPGTRLTVL.

The chain combines TRBV6-2 or TRBV6-3 with TRBJ2-3; D remains ambiguous. The V gene's germline CDR1 is MNHEY and CDR2 SVGEGT. The CDR3 totals 15 residues. V was cut by 0 bases and J by 2 bases, with 9 bases left in between. This CDR3 reads CASSYSKVLTDTQYF. The CDR3 DNA follows: TGTGCCAGCAGTTACTCGAAAGTACTCACAGATACGCAGTATTTT.

This sequence joins TRBV2 and TRBJ2-3, with D unresolved. The CDR3 is 16 amino acids. CDR1 and CDR2 from the germline V gene are SNHLY and FYNNEI. V was shortened by 7 bases and J by 4 bases, with 21 bases between the two germline ends. The CDR3 DNA follows: TGTGCCAGCATCTTACCCGGTCCCGCCCCCCCAGATACGCAGTATTTT. Its protein is CASILPGPAPPDTQYF.